The 7 T cell receptor beta chains in this list originate from one sample, sequenced in a study of blood T cells in healthy people across ages. It was with a sample-barcoded 5' primer and a J-beta primer mix that a second PCR of roughly 6 to 11 cycles was run. Each CDR3 protein gets one entry after TCRdb re-called the 5' RACE reads with MiXCR. Of 730,000 or so distinct CDR3 sequences in the sample, approximately 40% were seen once. The sequenced sample consisted of blood. The receptors stem from a man older than 75 in good health.

On this clonotype: A read error may produce the germline difference seen at one junction end. This chain links TRBV24-1 with TRBJ2-7; unclear D gene. Germline values: CDR1 KGHDR, CDR2 SFDVKD. This CDR3 has 11 residues. CDR3 nucleotide sequence: TGTGTCACCAGTGATTTTTTGCGCCAGTACTTC. Amino acid sequence: CVTSDFLRQYF.

This clonotype occurred a few times. The V gene is TRBV5-1, the J gene TRBJ1-1; the D gene is possibly TRBD1 (5 bases). Trimming shortened V by 0 bases and J by 0 bases, and 9 bases separated the two germline ends. This CDR3 is built from 15 residues. The germline V gene has CDR1 SGHRS and CDR2 YFSETQ. The CDR3 nucleotides read TGCGCCAGCAGCTTGGCCAGGGAAGTGAACACTGAAGCTTTCTTT. It codes for CASSLAREVNTEAFF.

The rearrangement joins TRBV20-1 to TRBJ2-5; TRBD2 aligns across 9 bases. Germline assignment: CDR1 DFQATT and CDR2 SNEGSKA (reference sequence). CDR3 length: 15 residues. The J segment lost 5 bases and the V segment lost 5 bases, leaving 12 bases of the junction unmatched. CDR3 DNA: TGCAGTGCTGGGCCCTCTAGCGGGATAAAGGAGACCCAGTACTTC. This gives the protein CSAGPSSGIKETQYF.

This clonotype was observed a handful of times. The chain combines TRBV30 with TRBJ2-1; 7 nucleotides match TRBD2. Germline-derived CDR1 and CDR2 are GTSNPN and SVGIG (reference sequence). The V segment lost 8 bases and the J segment 1 base; nucleotides outside the gene matches: 11. This CDR3 has 15 residues. The CDR3 DNA reads as TGTGCCACAAGTCGGGGGGTTCTGTCCTACAATGAGCAGTTCTTC. It yields the protein CATSRGVLSYNEQFF.

The V call is TRBV7-2, the J call TRBJ2-3; D unresolved. Per germline, CDR1 SGHTA and CDR2 FQGNSA. This CDR3 region has 14 residues. V shed 4 bases and J shed 4 bases, with 12 bases lying between them. The CDR3 DNA is TGTGCCAGCAGCTCCCCGTCTAGACCAGATACGCAGTATTTT. Protein product: CASSSPSRPDTQYF.

This clonotype showed up just a few times. Just one base apart from a much larger clone, this may be a read error. V is TRBV5-1 and J is TRBJ2-5; 8 bases agree with TRBD2. Germline V lookup: CDR1 SGHRS, CDR2 YFSETQ. This CDR3 region has 14 residues. V trimming: 2 bases; J trimming: 11 bases; junction bases outside the gene matches: 11. CDR3 nucleotide sequence: TGCGCCAGCAGCTTAGCGGGGGATCACAATGAGCAGTACTTC. Its protein product is CASSLAGDHNEQYF.

The table lists this clonotype with a few counts. This chain joins TRBV25-1 and TRBJ1-5, with D possibly TRBD1 on 6 matching bases. Trimming took off 4 bases at V and 6 bases at J, with 16 bases between the two ends. This CDR3 comprises 15 residues. CDR1 and CDR2 from the germline V gene are MGHDK and SYGVNS. For the CDR3, the DNA is TGTGCCAGCAGTGGGAATGGCGGGGGGGCTCAGCCCCAGCATTTT. Protein product: CASSGNGGGAQPQHF.